Here is one TCR beta chain with its context. The antigen is not known. V was shortened by 5 bases and J by 1 base, with 15 bases between the two germline ends. This CDR3 spans 16 amino acids. Germline V gives CDR1 MDHEN, CDR2 SYDVKM. The naive CD8 subset, CD45RO-negative cells positively selected for CCR7, excluded terminally differentiated effector memory CD45RA+ cells. The data originate from a study of shared clonotypes between healthy human individuals. Looking at the study overall: Donor ages ranged 18 to 49 years: a couple of women, a few men. General study findings and limits: In this cohort, only blood was sampled, and tissue repertoires likely differ. Sharing across a handful of donors was seen in around 5% of naive CD4 clonotypes.

The repertoire was sequenced with immunoSEQ multiplex PCR; TCRdb's copy has only in-frame clones and lacks some. The profile shows around 2.1 million clones, more than 85% of them singletons. The source of this sequence is a man between 18 and 35 years old in good health. Some clones in this sample may be carry-over from other donors' samples. The V gene is TRBV28, the J gene TRBJ2-4; D remains unclear. Sequenced input: naive CD8+ T cells from PBMCs. The CDR3 DNA reads as TGTGCCAGCAGTCTACGGGCCCCCCGGGCCAAAAACATTCAGTACTTC. This gives the protein CASSLRAPRAKNIQYF.